Included here is one T cell receptor beta chain sequence, with context. The target antigen is unknown. This entry is derived from a study of cytomegalovirus exposure and HLA in healthy donors. Notes on the study in general: Published work reported that the classifier diagnosed cytomegalovirus status with high specificity and sensitivity. Productive rates of about 87% or about 30% were seen for most TCR beta V segments in an earlier analysis.

Use of 60 Vbeta and 13 Jbeta primers characterized the PCR. Repertoires were generated with immunoSEQ multiplex PCR, while TCRdb's copy carries only in-frame clones and drops some. The sample has fewer than 110,000 clones, approximately 80% seen once. The sequenced sample consisted of PBMCs. The receptor comes from a male donor in good health and CMV-seronegative.

CDR3 amino acids: CASSERQGWNTEAFF. CDR3 bases: TGTGCCAGTAGTGAAAGACAGGGTTGGAACACTGAAGCTTTCTTT. The chain employs TRBV19 and TRBJ1-1; 7 nucleotides match TRBD1. The CDR3 has 15 residues. Per the germline V gene, CDR1 is LNHDA and CDR2 is SQIVND (reference sequence). After removal of 5 bases from V and 1 base from J, the junction contained 7 bases not matched to a gene. Combining the CDR3 with reference TRBV19 and TRBJ1-1 gives the whole variable domain DGGITQSPKYLFRKEGQNVTLSCEQNLNHDAMYWYRQDPGQGLRLIYYSQIVNDFQKGDIAEGYSVSREKKESFPLTVTSAQKNPTAFYLCASSERQGWNTEAFFGQGTRLTVV.